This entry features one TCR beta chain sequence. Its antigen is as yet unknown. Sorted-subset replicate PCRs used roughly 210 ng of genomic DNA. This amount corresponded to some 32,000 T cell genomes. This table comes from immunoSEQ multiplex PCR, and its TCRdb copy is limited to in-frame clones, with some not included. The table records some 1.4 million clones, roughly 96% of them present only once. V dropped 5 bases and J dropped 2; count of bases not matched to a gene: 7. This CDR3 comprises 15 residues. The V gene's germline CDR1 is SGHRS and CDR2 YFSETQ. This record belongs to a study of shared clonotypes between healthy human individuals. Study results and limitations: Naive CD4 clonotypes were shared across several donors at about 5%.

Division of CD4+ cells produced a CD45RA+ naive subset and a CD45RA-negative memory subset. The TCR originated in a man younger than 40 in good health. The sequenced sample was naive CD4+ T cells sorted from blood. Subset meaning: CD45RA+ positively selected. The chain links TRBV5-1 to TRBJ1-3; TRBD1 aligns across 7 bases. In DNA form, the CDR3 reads TGCGCCAGCAGGCCCACCGGGACAGCTGGAAACACCATATATTTT. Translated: CASRPTGTAGNTIYF.